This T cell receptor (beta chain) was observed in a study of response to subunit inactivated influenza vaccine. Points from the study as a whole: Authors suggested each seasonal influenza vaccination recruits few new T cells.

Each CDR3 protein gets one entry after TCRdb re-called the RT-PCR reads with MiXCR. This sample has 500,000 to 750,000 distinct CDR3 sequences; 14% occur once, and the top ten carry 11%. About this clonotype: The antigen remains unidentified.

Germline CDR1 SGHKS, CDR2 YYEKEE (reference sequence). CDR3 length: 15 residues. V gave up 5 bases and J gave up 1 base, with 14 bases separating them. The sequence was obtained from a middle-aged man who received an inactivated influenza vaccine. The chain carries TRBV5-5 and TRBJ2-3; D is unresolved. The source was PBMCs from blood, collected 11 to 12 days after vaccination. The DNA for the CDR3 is TGTGCCAGCAGTATGAAAGCTCTGGGCACAGATACGCAGTATTTT. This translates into CASSMKALGTDTQYF.